This T cell receptor beta chain was sequenced during a study of T cell changes during pregnancy in multiple sclerosis. V lost 2 bases to trimming and J lost 8 bases, with 15 bases between them. The CDR3 is made up of 14 amino acids. In germline, CDR1 is SGHTA, CDR2 FQGTGA. This clone was observed a single time. Assay used: immunoSEQ multiplex PCR; TCRdb lists only in-frame clones, some missing. The repertoire holds fewer than 85,000 clones, with less than 95% as singletons. Here the sequenced sample was peripheral blood, taken in the third trimester of pregnancy. The chain joins TRBV7-3 to TRBJ1-2, with D possibly TRBD1 on 5 matching bases. The clonotype comes from a female donor with multiple sclerosis, enrolled in a pregnancy study. CDR3 in DNA: TGTGCCAGCAGCTTAGGACCTTCCGGGGGAGGCTACACCTTC. This codes for CASSLGPSGGGYTF. The variable domain in full, with the rest retrieved from reference TRBV7-3 and TRBJ1-2, is GAGVSQTPSNKVTEKGKYVELRCDPISGHTALYWYRQSLGQGPEFLIYFQGTGAADDSGLPNDRFFAVRPEGSVSTLKIQRTERGDSAVYLCASSLGPSGGGYTFGSGTRLTVV.